What follows are 18 T cell receptor beta chains derived from one specimen sequenced in a study of T cell responses to AZD1222 COVID-19 vaccine. Repertoires were generated with immunoSEQ multiplex PCR, while TCRdb's copy carries only in-frame clones and drops some. Of under 200,000 clones listed, approximately 92% are singletons. The sequenced sample was peripheral blood, obtained on day 0 of AZD1222 vaccination. These receptors were collected from an adult in good health.

The chain has TRBV30 and TRBJ1-3; no definite D call. The CDR3 spans 12 residues. Trimming removed 1 base from V and 2 bases from J, with 3 bases in between. CDR1 and CDR2 from the germline V gene are GTSNPN and SVGIG (reference sequence). The CDR3 DNA reads as TGTGCCTGGAGTGAAACTGGAAACACCATATATTTT. Its translation: CAWSETGNTIYF.

This clone has a handful of counts. This chain connects TRBV30 to TRBJ1-6; D is perhaps TRBD1 (5 bases). There are 12 residues in the CDR3. V shed 3 bases and J shed 7 bases, with 7 bases lying between them. Germline assignment: CDR1 GTSNPN and CDR2 SVGIG (reference sequence). CDR3: CAWRGGNSPLHF. CDR3 in DNA: TGTGCCTGGAGGGGGGGGAATTCACCCCTCCACTTT.

This chain links TRBV18 with TRBJ1-5; D ambiguous. This CDR3 region has 13 residues. CDR1 is KGHSH and CDR2 is LQKENI in the germline V gene. V was clipped by 5 bases and J by 1 base, with 6 bases between them. The CDR3 sequence is CASSAWSNQPQHF. The CDR3 DNA reads TGTGCCAGCTCAGCCTGGAGCAATCAGCCCCAGCATTTT.

V and J are TRBV29-1 and TRBJ1-1; D remains ambiguous. Germline CDR1 SQVTM, CDR2 ANQGSEA. V lost 8 bases to trimming and J lost 2 bases, with 9 bases between them. This CDR3 region has 11 residues. In DNA, the CDR3 is TGCAGCTCCTTTGCAAACACTGAAGCTTTCTTT. Amino acids: CSSFANTEAFF.

V is TRBV30 and J is TRBJ2-1; 7 nucleotides match TRBD2. Germline CDR1 reads GTSNPN; CDR2 reads SVGIG (reference sequence). V lost 4 bases and J lost 8; bases outside the gene matches: 14. The CDR3 sequence is 15 residues long. CDR3 sequence: CAWTKGRGRGDEQFF. The CDR3 nucleotides read TGTGCCTGGACCAAGGGGCGGGGGAGAGGCGATGAGCAGTTCTTC.

The rearrangement uses TRBV5-1 and TRBJ1-2, with TRBD1 as a possible D gene (6 bases). The CDR3 runs to 13 residues. Germline assignment: CDR1 SGHRS and CDR2 YFSETQ. V was pared by 0 bases and J by 6 bases, with 9 bases between. CDR3 in DNA: TGCGCCAGCAGCTTGGACAGGGCAGATGGCTACACCTTC. Protein: CASSLDRADGYTF. Variable domain in full (rest from reference TRBV5-1 and TRBJ1-2): KAGVTQTPRYLIKTRGQQVTLSCSPISGHRSVSWYQQTPGQGLQFLFEYFSETQRNKGNFPGRFSGRQFSNSRSEMNVSTLELGDSALYLCASSLDRADGYTFGSGTRLTVV.

This clone was observed once. The rearrangement uses TRBV13 and TRBJ2-7; 7 bases agree with TRBD1. V was pared by 3 bases and J by 3 bases, with 2 bases of the junction left unmatched. The CDR3 has 13 amino acids. Looked up from germline, CDR1 is PRHDT and CDR2 is FYEKMQ (reference sequence). CDR3 DNA sequence: TGTGCCAGCAGCTTGGCAGGGGGCTACGAGCAGTACTTC. As protein: CASSLAGGYEQYF.

V gene TRBV5-1 combines with J gene TRBJ2-7; D not resolved. Germline CDR1 SGHRS, CDR2 YFSETQ. This CDR3 spans 14 amino acids. Deletions cut 4 bases from V and 0 bases from J, with 11 bases between. CDR3 DNA sequence: TGCGCCAGCAGCCTGGAAGCGAGCTCCTACGAGCAGTACTTC. Translated: CASSLEASSYEQYF.

The chain has TRBV18 and TRBJ2-2, with no clear D. From germline, CDR1 is KGHSH and CDR2 LQKENI. The CDR3 runs to 15 residues. The ends were cut back, 5 bases at V and 6 bases at J, with 16 bases in the middle. The CDR3 spells CASSMGLRFAGELFF. The CDR3, as DNA: TGTGCCAGCTCAATGGGCTTAAGGTTCGCCGGGGAGCTGTTTTTT.

The chain recombines TRBV6-6 with TRBJ2-7; D is unresolved. The V end lost 0 bases, the J end lost 2 bases, and 8 bases lay between the germline ends. Germline CDR1 reads MNHNY; CDR2 reads SVGAGI (reference sequence). This CDR3 is built from 14 residues. The chain's CDR3 is CASSYSIGPYEQYF. The CDR3 DNA is TGTGCCAGCAGTTACTCGATAGGTCCCTACGAGCAGTACTTC.

V is TRBV19 and J is TRBJ1-1; D is unresolved. From germline, CDR1 is LNHDA and CDR2 SQIVND (reference sequence). Trimming pared 7 bases from V and 3 bases from J, leaving 18 bases between. This CDR3 region has 15 residues. CDR3: CASIKGRDFDTEAFF. Written as DNA, the CDR3 is TGTGCCAGTATCAAAGGGAGGGATTTTGACACTGAAGCTTTCTTT.

V gene TRBV3-1 (or the pseudogene TRBV3-2) combines with J gene TRBJ1-1; 9 bases line up with TRBD1. Germline V gives CDR1 LGHDT, CDR2 YNNKEL (reference sequence). CDR3 length: 15 residues. Germline trimming cut 4 bases from V and 7 bases from J; bases unmatched to any gene: 10. This CDR3 is CASSPWDREKGEAFF. CDR3 DNA sequence: TGTGCCAGCAGCCCCTGGGACAGGGAAAAGGGTGAAGCTTTCTTT.

The table lists this clone with a count of one. This rearrangement joins TRBV5-6 to TRBJ2-7; D not certain. CDR3 length: 14 amino acids. Germline V gives CDR1 SGHDT, CDR2 YYEEEE. V was cut by 0 bases and J by 5 bases, with 12 bases left in between. In DNA form, the CDR3 reads TGTGCCAGCAGCTTGGGGCCTATAGACAACGAGCAGTACTTC. This codes for CASSLGPIDNEQYF.

The chain joins TRBV7-9 to TRBJ2-1; 14 nucleotides align to TRBD2. The trim removed 5 bases at V and 9 bases at J, leaving 6 bases unmatched. Germline V gives CDR1 SEHNR, CDR2 FQNEAQ (reference sequence). CDR3 length: 15 residues. The DNA for the CDR3 is TGTGCCAGCAGCCGGACTAGCGGGGGGCTCGGTGAGCAGTTCTTC. It yields the protein CASSRTSGGLGEQFF.

The chain carries TRBV3-1 (or the pseudogene TRBV3-2) and TRBJ2-1, with TRBD2 as a possible D gene (6 bases). Trimming stripped 3 bases from V and 8 bases from J, with 8 bases between. Germline-derived CDR1 and CDR2 are LGHDT and YNNKEL (reference sequence). The CDR3 runs 12 residues. CDR3 nucleotides: TGTGCCAGCAGCCACGGAGGGGATGAGCAGTTCTTC. The encoded protein is CASSHGGDEQFF.

This chain joins TRBV5-6 and TRBJ1-5, with TRBD1 identical over 8 bases. CDR1 and CDR2 (germline): SGHDT, YYEEEE. CDR3 size: 14 residues. V was pared by 2 bases and J by 7 bases, with 5 bases of the junction left unmatched. CDR3 loop: CASSFRTGRQPQHF. CDR3 DNA sequence: TGTGCCAGCAGCTTTAGGACAGGGCGCCAGCCCCAGCATTTT.

The CDR3 nucleotides read TGTGCCCGGGGGGGGCCGGCAAAAGAGACCCAGTACTTC. Amino acids: CARGGPAKETQYF. The gene calls are TRBV30 and TRBJ2-5; 8 nucleotides match TRBD2. The CDR3 totals 13 residues. CDR1 and CDR2 from the germline V gene are GTSNPN and SVGIG (reference sequence). Trimming took 8 bases from V and 3 from J; bases not matched to a gene: 8.

The chain carries TRBV5-4 and TRBJ1-1, with D uncertain. The CDR3 loop spans 15 amino acids. Germline lookup yields CDR1 SGHNT and CDR2 YYREEE (reference sequence). Trimming took 4 bases from V and 1 from J, leaving 14 bases between them. CDR3 sequence: CASSPLRGRNTEAFF. In DNA, the CDR3 is TGTGCCAGCAGCCCGCTCCGCGGACGGAACACTGAAGCTTTCTTT.